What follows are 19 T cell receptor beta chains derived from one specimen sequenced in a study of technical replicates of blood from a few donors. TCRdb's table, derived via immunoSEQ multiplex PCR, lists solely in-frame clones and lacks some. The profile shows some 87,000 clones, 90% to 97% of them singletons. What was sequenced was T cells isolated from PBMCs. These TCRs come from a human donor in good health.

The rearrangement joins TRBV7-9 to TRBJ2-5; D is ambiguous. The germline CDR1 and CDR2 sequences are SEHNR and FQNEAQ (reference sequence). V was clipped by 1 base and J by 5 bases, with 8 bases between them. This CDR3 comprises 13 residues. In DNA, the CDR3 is TGTGCCAGCAGCTTAGTAAGTCGGGAGACCCAGTACTTC. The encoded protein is CASSLVSRETQYF. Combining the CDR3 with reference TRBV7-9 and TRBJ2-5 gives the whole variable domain DTGVSQNPRHKITKRGQNVTFRCDPISEHNRLYWYRQTLGQGPEFLTYFQNEAQLEKSRLLSDRFSAERPKGSFSTLEIQRTEQGDSAMYLCASSLVSRETQYFGPGTRLLVL.

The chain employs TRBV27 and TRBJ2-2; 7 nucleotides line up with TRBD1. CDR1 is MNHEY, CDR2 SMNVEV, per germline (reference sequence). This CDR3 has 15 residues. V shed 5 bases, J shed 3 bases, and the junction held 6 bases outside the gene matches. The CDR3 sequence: CASSGIRGYTGELFF. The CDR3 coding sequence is TGTGCCAGCAGTGGAATCAGGGGGTACACCGGGGAGCTGTTTTTT.

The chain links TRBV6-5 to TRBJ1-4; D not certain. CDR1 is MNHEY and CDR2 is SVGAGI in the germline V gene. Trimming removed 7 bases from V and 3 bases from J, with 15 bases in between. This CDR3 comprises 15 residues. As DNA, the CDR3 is TGTGCCAGCAACCCCCGGGGAGGGCCTAATGAAAAACTGTTTTTT. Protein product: CASNPRGGPNEKLFF.

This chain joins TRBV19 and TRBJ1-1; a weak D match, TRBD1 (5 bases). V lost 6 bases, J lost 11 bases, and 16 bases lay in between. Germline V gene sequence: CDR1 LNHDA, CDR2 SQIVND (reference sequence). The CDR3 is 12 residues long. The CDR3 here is CASSLPGWSAFF. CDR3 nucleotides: TGTGCCAGTAGCCTCCCAGGGTGGTCGGCTTTCTTT.

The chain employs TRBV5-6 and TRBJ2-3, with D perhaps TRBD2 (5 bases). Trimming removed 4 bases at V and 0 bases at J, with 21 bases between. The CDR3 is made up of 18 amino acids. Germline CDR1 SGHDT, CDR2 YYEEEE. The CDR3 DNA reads TGTGCCAGCAGCCGATCAGGTCTGTCGGGGAGTAGCACAGATACGCAGTATTTT. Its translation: CASSRSGLSGSSTDTQYF.

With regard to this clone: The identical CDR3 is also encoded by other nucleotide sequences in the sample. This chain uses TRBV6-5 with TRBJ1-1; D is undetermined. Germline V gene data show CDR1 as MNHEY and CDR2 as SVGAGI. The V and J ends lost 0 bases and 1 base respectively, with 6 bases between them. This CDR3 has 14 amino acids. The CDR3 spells CASSYSGANTEAFF. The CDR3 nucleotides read TGTGCCAGCAGTTACTCGGGCGCGAACACTGAAGCTTTCTTT.

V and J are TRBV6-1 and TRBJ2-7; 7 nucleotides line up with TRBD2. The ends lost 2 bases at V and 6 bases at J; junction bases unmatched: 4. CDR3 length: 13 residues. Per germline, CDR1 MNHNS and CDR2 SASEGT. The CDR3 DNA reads TGTGCCAGCAGTGAATATTGGGAGGGCGAGCAGTACTTC. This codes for CASSEYWEGEQYF.

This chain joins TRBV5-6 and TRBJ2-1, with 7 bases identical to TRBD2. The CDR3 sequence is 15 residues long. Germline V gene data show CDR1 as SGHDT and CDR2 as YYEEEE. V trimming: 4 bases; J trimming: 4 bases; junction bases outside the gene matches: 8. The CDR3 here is CASSQGTKPYNEQFF. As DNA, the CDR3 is TGTGCCAGCAGCCAAGGGACTAAACCGTACAATGAGCAGTTCTTC.

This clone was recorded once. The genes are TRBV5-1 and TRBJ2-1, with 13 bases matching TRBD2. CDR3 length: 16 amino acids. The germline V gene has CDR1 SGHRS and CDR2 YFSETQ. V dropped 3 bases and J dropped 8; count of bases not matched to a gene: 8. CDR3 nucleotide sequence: TGCGCCAGCAGCTCCCGACTAGCGGGAGGTGGTCATGAGCAGTTCTTC. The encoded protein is CASSSRLAGGGHEQFF.

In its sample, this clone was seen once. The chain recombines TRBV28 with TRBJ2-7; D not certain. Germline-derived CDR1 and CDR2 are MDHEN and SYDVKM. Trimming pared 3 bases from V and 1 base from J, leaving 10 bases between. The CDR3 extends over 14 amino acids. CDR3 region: CASSFPPPSYEQYF. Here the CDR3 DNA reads TGTGCCAGCAGTTTCCCCCCTCCGTCCTACGAGCAGTACTTC.

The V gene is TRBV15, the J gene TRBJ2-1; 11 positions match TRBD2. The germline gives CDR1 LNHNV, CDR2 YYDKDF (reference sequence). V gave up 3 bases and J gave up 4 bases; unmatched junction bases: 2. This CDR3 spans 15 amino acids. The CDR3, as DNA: TGTGCCACCAGCAGCCTAGCGGGGGGATACAATGAGCAGTTCTTC. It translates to CATSSLAGGYNEQFF.

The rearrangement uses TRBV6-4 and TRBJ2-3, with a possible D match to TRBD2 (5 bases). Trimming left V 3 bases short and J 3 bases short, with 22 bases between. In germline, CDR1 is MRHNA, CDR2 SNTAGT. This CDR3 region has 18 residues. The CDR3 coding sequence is TGTGCCAGCAGTGATCCTTGGTATCCGGAGGAGGAAACAGATACGCAGTATTTT. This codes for CASSDPWYPEEETDTQYF.

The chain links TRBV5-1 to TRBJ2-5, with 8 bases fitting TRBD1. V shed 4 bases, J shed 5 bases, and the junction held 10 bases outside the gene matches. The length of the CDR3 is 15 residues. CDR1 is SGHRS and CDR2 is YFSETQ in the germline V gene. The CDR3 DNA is TGCGCCAGCAGCCCGACAGGGGCGGAATGGGAGACCCAGTACTTC. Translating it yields CASSPTGAEWETQYF.

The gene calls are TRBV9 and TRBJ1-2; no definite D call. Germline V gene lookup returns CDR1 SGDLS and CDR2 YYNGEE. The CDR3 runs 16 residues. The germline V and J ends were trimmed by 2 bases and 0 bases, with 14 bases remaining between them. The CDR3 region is CASSVSLQDANYGYTF. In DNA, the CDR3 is TGTGCCAGCAGCGTTTCTCTCCAGGATGCTAACTATGGCTACACCTTC.

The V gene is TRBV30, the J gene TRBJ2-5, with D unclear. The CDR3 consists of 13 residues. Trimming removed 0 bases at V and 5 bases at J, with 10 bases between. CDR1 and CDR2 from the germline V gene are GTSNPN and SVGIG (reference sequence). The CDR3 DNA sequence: TGTGCCTGGAGTGTAGCTCTAGAGGAGACCCAGTACTTC. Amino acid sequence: CAWSVALEETQYF.

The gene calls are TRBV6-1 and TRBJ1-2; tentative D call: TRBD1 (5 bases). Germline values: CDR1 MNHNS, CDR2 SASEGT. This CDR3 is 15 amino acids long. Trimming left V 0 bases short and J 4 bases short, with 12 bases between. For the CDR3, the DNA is TGTGCCAGCAGTGAAGCGGTGACAGTAGCCTATGGCTACACCTTC. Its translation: CASSEAVTVAYGYTF.

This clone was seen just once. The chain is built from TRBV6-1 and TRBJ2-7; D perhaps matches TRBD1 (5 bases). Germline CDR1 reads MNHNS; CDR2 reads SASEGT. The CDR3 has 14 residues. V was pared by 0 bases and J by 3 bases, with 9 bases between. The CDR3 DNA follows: TGTGCCAGCAGTGAAGCAGCGACAGACTACGAGCAGTACTTC. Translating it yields CASSEAATDYEQYF.

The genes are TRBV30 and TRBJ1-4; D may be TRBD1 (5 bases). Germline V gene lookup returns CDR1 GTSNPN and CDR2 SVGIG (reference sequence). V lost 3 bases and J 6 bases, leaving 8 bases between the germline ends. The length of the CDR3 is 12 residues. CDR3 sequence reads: CAWSTRDEKLFF. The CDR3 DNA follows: TGTGCCTGGAGCACCAGGGATGAAAAACTGTTTTTT.

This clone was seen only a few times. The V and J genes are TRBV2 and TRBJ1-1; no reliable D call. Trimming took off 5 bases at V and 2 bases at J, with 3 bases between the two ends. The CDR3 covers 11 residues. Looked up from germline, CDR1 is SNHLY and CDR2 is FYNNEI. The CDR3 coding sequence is TGTGCCAGCAGTCTTAACACTGAAGCTTTCTTT. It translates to CASSLNTEAFF.